There are many counts of the clone carrying this T cell receptor beta chain. Its antigen is currently unknown. This entry comes from a study of metastatic and nonmetastatic thyroid tumors. Study summary: Repertoires from blood and tumor or nodule tissue of malignant and benign thyroid patients were compared.

Nobody among the patients had been given any treatment before thyroid surgery. Study-wide findings and caveats: Versus benign nodules, malignant thyroid tumors reportedly had significantly higher TCR beta diversity, in blood and tumor.

Original data processing: Building a distant-metastasis classifier for papillary thyroid cancer drew on CDR3 differences across clinicopathological groups. TCRdb ran MiXCR on the PCR reads. It is TCRdb's table, rather than the study itself, that gives the V and J calls and clone size. The sample comprises roughly 40,000 clones, 9% to 14% of which are singletons, and approximately 10% rests with the top ten. The clonotype originates from a male donor with papillary thyroid cancer or a benign thyroid nodule (not recorded which). Some clones in this sample may be carry-over from other donors' samples. The sample consisted of blood.

The CDR3: CASSSPGLEFHNEQFF. CDR3 DNA: TGTGCCAGCAGCTCTCCGGGACTAGAATTTCACAATGAGCAGTTCTTC. This rearrangement joins TRBV12-1 to TRBJ2-1; the table's D gene call, TRBD2, was not cross checked with the DNA. TRBV12-1 is a pseudogene. The CDR3 is 16 amino acids.